This T cell receptor (beta chain) was profiled in a study of blood T cell repertoires in COVID-19. Study-level background: Samples came from the United States, Italy and Spain, spanning acute and convalescent COVID-19. The cDNA or gDNA used as material had been derived from T cells, B-cell-depleted T cells, or PBMCs.

Per the authors' pipeline: Using reference gene primer amplification, nucleated cell counts were estimated. Sequencing used immunoSEQ multiplex PCR; TCRdb keeps in-frame clones, though not all of them. The D gene and trimming were derived from the DNA, and the V and J assignments and clone size from that table. The sample has roughly 140,000 clones; around 89% are singletons. Germline loops: CDR1 MGHDK, CDR2 SYGVNS. Trimming removed 6 bases from V and 6 bases from J, with 23 bases in between. The CDR3 has 16 amino acids. The chain joins TRBV25-1 to TRBJ1-2, with D unclear. The sequence derives from a woman between 55 and 75 years old with active COVID-19. Sample: peripheral blood. The CDR3 loop is CASSDPTRVGRNGYTF. The DNA for the CDR3 is TGTGCCAGCAGCGACCCGACTAGAGTAGGGCGGAATGGCTACACCTTC.